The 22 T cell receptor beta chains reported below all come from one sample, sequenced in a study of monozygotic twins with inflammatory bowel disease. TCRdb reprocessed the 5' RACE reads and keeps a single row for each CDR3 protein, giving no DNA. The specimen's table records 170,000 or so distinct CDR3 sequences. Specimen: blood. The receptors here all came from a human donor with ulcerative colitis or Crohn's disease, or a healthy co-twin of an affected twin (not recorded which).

CDR3 sequence: CSARSSDTEAFF. This chain joins TRBV20-1 and TRBJ1-1. The CDR3 spans 12 residues. Germline V gives CDR1 DFQATT, CDR2 SNEGSKA (reference sequence).

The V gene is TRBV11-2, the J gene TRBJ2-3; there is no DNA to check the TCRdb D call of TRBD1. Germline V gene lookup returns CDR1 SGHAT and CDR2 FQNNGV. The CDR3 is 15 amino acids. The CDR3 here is CASSFYGGLTDTQYF.

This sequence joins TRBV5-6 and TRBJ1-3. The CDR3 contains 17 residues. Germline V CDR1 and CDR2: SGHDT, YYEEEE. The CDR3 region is CASSLGWAGGSGNTIYF.

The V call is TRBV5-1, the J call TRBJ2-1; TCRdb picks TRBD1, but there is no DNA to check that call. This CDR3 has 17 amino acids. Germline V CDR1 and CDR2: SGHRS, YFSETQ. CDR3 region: CASSLGSGTDSYNEQFF.

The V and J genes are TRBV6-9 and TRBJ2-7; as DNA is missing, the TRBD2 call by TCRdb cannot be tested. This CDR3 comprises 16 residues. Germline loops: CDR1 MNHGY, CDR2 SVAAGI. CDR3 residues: CASSKRHREGGYEQYF.

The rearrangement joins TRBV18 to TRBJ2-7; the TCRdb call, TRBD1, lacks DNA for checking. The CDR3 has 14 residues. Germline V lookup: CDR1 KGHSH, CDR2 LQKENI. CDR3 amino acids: CASSPGQGRYEQYF.

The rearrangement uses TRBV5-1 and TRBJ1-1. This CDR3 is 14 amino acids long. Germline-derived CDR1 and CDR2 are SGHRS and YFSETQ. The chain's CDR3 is CASSLDFPNTEAFF.

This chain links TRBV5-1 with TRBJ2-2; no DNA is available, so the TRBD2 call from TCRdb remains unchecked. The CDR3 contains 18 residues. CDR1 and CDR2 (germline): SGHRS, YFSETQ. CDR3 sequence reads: CASSLVLAGDLNTGELFF.

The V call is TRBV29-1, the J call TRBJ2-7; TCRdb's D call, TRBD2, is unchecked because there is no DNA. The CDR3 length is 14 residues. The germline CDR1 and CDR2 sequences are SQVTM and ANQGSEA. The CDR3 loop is CSVGGDWSSYEQYF.

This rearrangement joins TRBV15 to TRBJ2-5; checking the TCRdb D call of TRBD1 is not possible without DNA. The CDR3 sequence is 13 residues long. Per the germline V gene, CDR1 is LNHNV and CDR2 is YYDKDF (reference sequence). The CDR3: CATLGRIGETQYF. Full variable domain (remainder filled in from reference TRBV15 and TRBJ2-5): DAMVIQNPRYQVTQFGKPVTLSCSQTLNHNVMYWYQQKSSQAPKLLFHYYDKDFNNEADTPDNFQSRRPNTSFCFLDIRSPGLGDTAMYLCATLGRIGETQYFGPGTRLLVL.

The CDR3 loop is CASRPGTPNQPQHF. The rearrangement uses TRBV6-2 or TRBV6-3 and TRBJ1-5; TCRdb gives TRBD1 as the D gene, but with no DNA this cannot be confirmed. Per the germline V gene, CDR1 is MNHEY and CDR2 is SVGEGT. The length of the CDR3 is 14 residues.

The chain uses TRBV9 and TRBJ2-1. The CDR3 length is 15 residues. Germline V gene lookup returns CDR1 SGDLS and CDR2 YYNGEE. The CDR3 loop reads CASSDPPVAYNEQFF.

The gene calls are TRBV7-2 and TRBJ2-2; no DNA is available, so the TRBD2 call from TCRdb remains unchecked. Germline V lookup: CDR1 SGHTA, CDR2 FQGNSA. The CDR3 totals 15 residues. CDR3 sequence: CASSRTRWDTGELFF.

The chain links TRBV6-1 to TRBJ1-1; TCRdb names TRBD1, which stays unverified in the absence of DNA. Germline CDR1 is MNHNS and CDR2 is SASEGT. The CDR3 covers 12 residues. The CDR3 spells CASIYRGTEAFF.

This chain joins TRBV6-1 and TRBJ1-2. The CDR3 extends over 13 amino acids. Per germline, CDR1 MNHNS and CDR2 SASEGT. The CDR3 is CASTQASNYGYTF.

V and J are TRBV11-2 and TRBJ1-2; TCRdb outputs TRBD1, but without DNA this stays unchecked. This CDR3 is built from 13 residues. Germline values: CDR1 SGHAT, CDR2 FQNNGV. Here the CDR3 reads CASSPTTGYGYTF.

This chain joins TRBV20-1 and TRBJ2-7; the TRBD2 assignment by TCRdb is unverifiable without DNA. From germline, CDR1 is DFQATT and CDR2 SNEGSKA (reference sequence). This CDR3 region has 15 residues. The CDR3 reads CSAFPVAGYSYEQYF.

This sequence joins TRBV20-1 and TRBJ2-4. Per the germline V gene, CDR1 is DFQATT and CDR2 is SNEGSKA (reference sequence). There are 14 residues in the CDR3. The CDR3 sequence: CSRGRIGAKNIQYF.

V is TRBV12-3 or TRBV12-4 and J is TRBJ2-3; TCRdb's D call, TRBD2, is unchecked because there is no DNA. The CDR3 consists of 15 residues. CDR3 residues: CASSFSSGSTDTQYF.

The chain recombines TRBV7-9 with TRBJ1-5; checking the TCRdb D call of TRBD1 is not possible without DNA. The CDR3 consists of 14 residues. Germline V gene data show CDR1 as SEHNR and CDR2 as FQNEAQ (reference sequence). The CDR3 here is CASSLEGSNQPQHF.

The CDR3 loop reads CASSFSGSGPQHF. The V gene is TRBV7-9, the J gene TRBJ1-5. The CDR3 is made up of 13 amino acids. Germline V gives CDR1 SEHNR, CDR2 FQNEAQ (reference sequence). Variable domain in full (rest from reference TRBV7-9 and TRBJ1-5): DTGVSQNPRHKITKRGQNVTFRCDPISEHNRLYWYRQTLGQGPEFLTYFQNEAQLEKSRLLSDRFSAERPKGSFSTLEIQRTEQGDSAMYLCASSFSGSGPQHFGDGTRLSIL.

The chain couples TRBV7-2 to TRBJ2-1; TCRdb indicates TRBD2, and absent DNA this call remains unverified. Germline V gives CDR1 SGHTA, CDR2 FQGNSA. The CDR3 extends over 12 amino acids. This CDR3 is CASSPEGFEQFF.